Following are 29 T cell receptor beta chains from one sample sequenced in a study of cytomegalovirus exposure and HLA in healthy donors. The PCR made use of 60 Vbeta and 13 Jbeta primers. Sequencing used immunoSEQ multiplex PCR; TCRdb keeps in-frame clones, though not all of them. The sample carries roughly 97,000 clones, roughly 85% recorded once. The specimen was PBMCs. The receptors here all came from a man in his sixties in good health and CMV-seropositive.

The chain joins TRBV11-2 to TRBJ2-7; TRBD1 agrees at 8 bases. V trimming: 6 bases; J trimming: 7 bases; junction bases outside the gene matches: 14. Germline CDR1 and CDR2: SGHAT and FQNNGV. The CDR3 contains 15 residues. The CDR3 reads CASSYPPTGAGEQYF. Here the CDR3 DNA reads TGTGCCAGCAGTTACCCCCCGACAGGGGCTGGGGAGCAGTACTTC.

The V gene is TRBV5-6, the J gene TRBJ2-1; 11 bases fit TRBD2. V lost 2 bases, J lost 4 bases, and 8 bases stayed unmatched. CDR1 is SGHDT and CDR2 is YYEEEE in the germline V gene. The CDR3 extends over 17 amino acids. CDR3 residues: CASSLVSGGAGYNEQFF. Here the CDR3 DNA reads TGTGCCAGCAGCTTAGTTAGCGGGGGGGCCGGTTACAATGAGCAGTTCTTC.

The rearrangement links TRBV12-5 to TRBJ1-1; D may be TRBD1 (6 bases). The CDR3 runs to 13 residues. The germline gives CDR1 LGHNT, CDR2 FRNRAP. The V end lost 3 bases, the J end lost 3 bases, and 8 bases lay between the germline ends. CDR3 coding DNA: TGTGCTAGTGGTTTAGGGGGATACACTGAAGCTTTCTTT. Protein sequence: CASGLGGYTEAFF.

The chain links TRBV19 to TRBJ2-2, with TRBD1 matching over 10 bases. V lost 10 bases, J lost 3 bases, and 5 bases stayed unmatched. CDR3 length: 14 amino acids. Germline lookup yields CDR1 LNHDA and CDR2 SQIVND (reference sequence). The CDR3 DNA follows: TGTGCCACTCAAGACAGGGGGCACACCGGGGAGCTGTTTTTT. The encoded protein is CATQDRGHTGELFF.

J is TRBJ1-5 and V is TRBV5-1; a weak D match, TRBD1 (5 bases). Germline assignment: CDR1 SGHRS and CDR2 YFSETQ. The V end lost 0 bases, the J end lost 3 bases, and 25 bases lay between the germline ends. This CDR3 has 20 residues. CDR3 amino acids: CASSLEYRLTTRGINQPQHF. Here the CDR3 DNA reads TGCGCCAGCAGCTTGGAATATCGTCTGACAACCCGGGGGATCAATCAGCCCCAGCATTTT.

The chain carries TRBV6-5 and TRBJ1-1, with 9 bases matching TRBD1. There are 14 residues in the CDR3. The J segment lost 3 bases and the V segment lost 7 bases, leaving 6 bases of the junction unmatched. Per germline, CDR1 MNHEY and CDR2 SVGAGI. The CDR3 DNA is TGTGCCAGCACCTCCGACAGGGGGGACACTGAAGCTTTCTTT. As protein: CASTSDRGDTEAFF.

This rearrangement joins TRBV27 to TRBJ2-3; D not resolved. CDR3 size: 15 residues. The V gene's germline CDR1 is MNHEY and CDR2 SMNVEV (reference sequence). With 0 bases removed from V and 2 bases from J, the gap between germline ends came to 9 bases. The CDR3 DNA is TGTGCCAGCAGTTTATCGCTGCGAAACACAGATACGCAGTATTTT. Its protein product is CASSLSLRNTDTQYF.

The V call is TRBV7-3, the J call TRBJ2-7; TRBD1 aligns across 8 bases. V lost 6 bases and J lost 5; bases outside the gene matches: 12. Germline V gives CDR1 SGHTA, CDR2 FQGTGA. This CDR3 spans 15 amino acids. The CDR3 loop reads CASSLYPTGENEQYF. CDR3 DNA sequence: TGTGCCAGCAGTTTGTACCCGACAGGGGAAAACGAGCAGTACTTC.

Only one count was recorded for this clone. V usage is TRBV29-1 and J usage is TRBJ2-7, with 9 bases aligning to TRBD1. Germline CDR1 is SQVTM and CDR2 is ANQGSEA. The CDR3 loop spans 17 amino acids. The trim removed 6 bases at V and 2 bases at J, leaving 17 bases unmatched. CDR3 coding DNA: TGCAGCGTACCGGGACAGGGTGGCTTTGGGCCAACCTACGAGCAGTACTTC. Translated, it gives CSVPGQGGFGPTYEQYF.

The chain couples TRBV7-2 to TRBJ2-2; D may be TRBD2 (6 bases). The CDR3 covers 15 residues. Looked up from germline, CDR1 is SGHTA and CDR2 is FQGNSA. V lost 6 bases and J 2 bases, leaving 13 bases between the germline ends. CDR3 region: CASSAGRTNTGELFF. As DNA, the CDR3 is TGTGCCAGCAGTGCGGGACGGACTAACACCGGGGAGCTGTTTTTT.

This chain uses TRBV27 with TRBJ2-7, with unresolved D. The CDR3 is 14 amino acids. Germline V CDR1 and CDR2: MNHEY, SMNVEV (reference sequence). V shed 0 bases and J shed 0 bases, with 6 bases lying between them. The CDR3 DNA reads as TGTGCCAGCAGTTTATCCGACAACTCCTACGAGCAGTACTTC. Protein: CASSLSDNSYEQYF.

The chain combines TRBV6-6 with TRBJ2-5; TRBD1 matches 8 bases. Germline V lookup: CDR1 MNHNY, CDR2 SVGAGI (reference sequence). With 2 bases clipped from V and 4 bases from J, the junction kept 6 bases outside the gene matches. This CDR3 is 15 amino acids long. In nucleotides, the CDR3 is TGTGCCAGCAGTTACCAGGGGGCCCCGGCAGAGACCCAGTACTTC. It translates to CASSYQGAPAETQYF.

The chain links TRBV19 to TRBJ1-6, with a possible D match to TRBD1 (5 bases). CDR3 length equals 13 residues. CDR1 is LNHDA and CDR2 is SQIVND in the germline V gene (reference sequence). Trimming removed 5 bases at V and 9 bases at J, with 11 bases between. The CDR3 sequence is CASSAAGGSPLHF. CDR3 DNA sequence: TGTGCCAGTAGTGCTGCCGGGGGTTCACCCCTCCACTTT. Drawing the rest from reference TRBV19 and TRBJ1-6, the complete variable domain is DGGITQSPKYLFRKEGQNVTLSCEQNLNHDAMYWYRQDPGQGLRLIYYSQIVNDFQKGDIAEGYSVSREKKESFPLTVTSAQKNPTAFYLCASSAAGGSPLHFGNGTRLTVT.

This clone appeared a few times. The chain carries TRBV7-9 and TRBJ1-5; D is possibly TRBD1 (6 bases). Trimming cost V 5 bases and J 2 bases, with 13 bases left between them. From germline, CDR1 is SEHNR and CDR2 FQNEAQ (reference sequence). The CDR3 has 15 amino acids. Here the CDR3 reads CASSTVEGGNQPQHF. In DNA form, the CDR3 reads TGTGCCAGCAGCACGGTAGAGGGGGGCAATCAGCCCCAGCATTTT.

The genes are TRBV7-3 and TRBJ1-1; D may be TRBD1 (5 bases). V lost 5 bases, J lost 4 bases, and 14 bases lay in between. There are 14 residues in the CDR3. Germline lookup yields CDR1 SGHTA and CDR2 FQGTGA. CDR3 in DNA: TGTGCCAGCAGCCCGCAGGCCGGGGGCACTGAAGCTTTCTTT. It yields the protein CASSPQAGGTEAFF.

This clone has only one observation. The chain carries TRBV6-1 and TRBJ2-1, with a tentative D call TRBD2 (5 bases). Germline-derived CDR1 and CDR2 are MNHNS and SASEGT. CDR3 length: 11 residues. The CDR3 DNA sequence: TGTGGCATTACACGGGGAAATGAGCAGTTCTTC. Residues: CGITRGNEQFF.

This clone occurred a few times. The CDR3 DNA follows: TGTGCCTGGAAAGCAGGCTCTTGGGATACGCAGTATTTT. Translation gives CAWKAGSWDTQYF. The rearrangement links TRBV30 to TRBJ2-3, with D unclear. Germline V gives CDR1 GTSNPN, CDR2 SVGIG (reference sequence). CDR3 length equals 13 residues. The V end was cut by 4 bases, the J end by 6 bases, with 14 bases between.

The chain employs TRBV18 and TRBJ1-2, with 9 bases that match TRBD1. The trim removed 2 bases at V and 7 bases at J, leaving 11 bases unmatched. Germline loops: CDR1 KGHSH, CDR2 LQKENI. This CDR3 region has 16 residues. CDR3 loop: CASSPYDNTGGSGYTF. The CDR3 DNA sequence: TGTGCCAGCTCACCATATGATAACACAGGGGGCAGTGGCTACACCTTC.

For the CDR3, the DNA is TGCGCCAGCAGCGGGGACAGGGTATTAGCCGAGCAGTACTTC. Protein product: CASSGDRVLAEQYF. J is TRBJ2-7 and V is TRBV4-1; 9 nucleotides line up with TRBD1. CDR1 and CDR2 from the germline V gene are MGHRA and YSYEKL. Trimming removed 5 bases from V and 6 bases from J; junction bases left unmatched: 8. This CDR3 region has 14 residues.

This clone has just a few counts. The chain is built from TRBV6-6 and TRBJ1-4; 10 bases are shared with TRBD1. The CDR3 loop spans 14 amino acids. V lost 3 bases, J lost 12 bases, and 7 bases stayed unmatched. CDR1 and CDR2 (germline): MNHNY, SVGAGI (reference sequence). In nucleotides, the CDR3 is TGTGCCAGCAGTTATGACAGGGGGCCCAATGAACTGTTTTTT. Protein: CASSYDRGPNELFF.

This sequence joins TRBV7-6 and TRBJ2-5, with 9 positions matching TRBD2. V gave up 2 bases and J gave up 3 bases; unmatched junction bases: 4. The CDR3 runs 15 residues. The germline gives CDR1 SGHVS, CDR2 FNYEAQ. The CDR3 is CASSLLAGIEETQYF. In DNA, the CDR3 is TGTGCCAGCAGCTTACTAGCGGGGATAGAAGAGACCCAGTACTTC.

This clone has more than one count but fewer than ten. The chain couples TRBV2 to TRBJ2-5; tentative D call: TRBD2 (5 bases). CDR1 and CDR2 from the germline V gene are SNHLY and FYNNEI. This CDR3 has 15 residues. V lost 2 bases to trimming and J lost 5 bases, with 15 bases between them. DNA for the CDR3: TGTGCCAGCAGTGAAAGTCGGGCTAGAGGGGAGACCCAGTACTTC. This gives the protein CASSESRARGETQYF.

This clone appeared once. The chain has TRBV4-2 and TRBJ2-5; 7 positions agree with TRBD1. The CDR3 is made up of 15 amino acids. V lost 0 bases and J lost 2; bases outside the gene matches: 3. Germline loops: CDR1 LGHNA, CDR2 YNFKEQ. The CDR3 loop is CASSQDPGQQETQYF. The CDR3 DNA reads as TGTGCCAGCAGCCAAGATCCGGGACAGCAAGAGACCCAGTACTTC.

The V gene is TRBV28, the J gene TRBJ2-2, with 8 nucleotides matching TRBD1. The CDR3 covers 16 residues. Looked up from germline, CDR1 is MDHEN and CDR2 is SYDVKM. Germline trimming cut 6 bases from V and 5 bases from J; bases unmatched to any gene: 11. CDR3 residues: CASRLRTGILTGELFF. In nucleotides, the CDR3 is TGTGCCAGCAGACTAAGGACAGGGATTCTTACCGGGGAGCTGTTTTTT.

This clone was found once. At one boundary the junction diverges from the germline segment, which might be a read error. The V and J genes are TRBV6-1 and TRBJ2-7; the D is unclear. CDR3 size: 16 residues. Per the germline V gene, CDR1 is MNHNS and CDR2 is SASEGT. CDR3 residues: CASSDLKIAQSYGQYF. CDR3 bases: TGTGCCAGCAGTGACTTGAAAATTGCACAGTCCTACGGGCAGTACTTC.

The rearrangement links TRBV10-3 to TRBJ2-4, with D maybe TRBD2 (6 bases). The CDR3 has 14 residues. CDR1 and CDR2 (germline): ENHRY, SYGVKD. The V gene lost 5 bases and the J gene lost 1 base, with 9 bases spanning the gap. CDR3 protein: CAISTGGAKNIQYF. The CDR3 region has the DNA TGTGCCATCAGTACTGGAGGGGCCAAAAACATTCAGTACTTC.

The V call is TRBV6-6, the J call TRBJ1-2, with 8 positions matching TRBD1. CDR3 length equals 12 residues. Germline CDR1 and CDR2: MNHNY and SVGAGI (reference sequence). The V and J ends lost 4 bases and 6 bases, in that order; junction bases with no gene match: 1. The CDR3 protein is CASSSGGDGYTF. The CDR3 coding sequence is TGTGCCAGCAGTTCAGGGGGCGATGGCTACACCTTC.

This clone has only one observation. CDR3 DNA: TGTGCCAGCCGCACGGGGTTAGGGACAGATACGCAGTATTTT. This translates into CASRTGLGTDTQYF. The chain is built from TRBV6-1 and TRBJ2-3; maybe TRBD2 (5 bases). Germline V CDR1 and CDR2: MNHNS, SASEGT. V shed 8 bases and J shed 3 bases, with 15 bases lying between them. This CDR3 is 14 amino acids long.

This clone was counted only a few times. V usage is TRBV4-1 and J usage is TRBJ1-1; a possible D gene is TRBD1 (5 bases). Per germline, CDR1 MGHRA and CDR2 YSYEKL. The CDR3 is 15 residues long. The ends were cut back, 2 bases at V and 1 base at J, with 11 bases in the middle. The chain's CDR3 is CASSQYPTANTEAFF. CDR3 bases: TGCGCCAGCAGCCAATACCCGACAGCGAACACTGAAGCTTTCTTT.